This TCR beta chain was sequenced during a study of regulatory T cells in long-lasting Graves disease. Study-level background: Less than 3 months of antithyroid drugs had been taken by newly diagnosed Graves' patients. Study-wide findings and caveats: Newly diagnosed disease favored TRBV20-1 and TRBJ2-1 over persistent disease.

Library construction for TCR beta used iRepertoire HTBI primers and Arm-PCR of CDR3 regions. A single record per CDR3 protein comes from TCRdb applying MiXCR to the multiplex PCR reads. In the table there are about 620,000 distinct CDR3 sequences, roughly 15% of which are singletons. This CDR3 comprises 15 residues. Trimming removed 6 bases from V and 5 bases from J, with 17 bases in between. The germline V gene encodes CDR1 MDHEN and CDR2 SYDVKM. This clonotype was found many times. Its cognate antigen is unknown. Time point denoted: newly diagnosed GD, antithyroid drugs for less than 3 months. The TCR library was prepared using RNA isolated from PBMCs. These data are also associated with another study on T cells in Graves' hyperthyroidism and ophthalmopathy. That paper states: Ophthalmopathy was identified by the model a median approximately 6.9 months ahead of onset.

Source: peripheral blood mononuclear cells (PBMCs), taken at new diagnosis, from a patient treated with antithyroid drugs. The clonotype was recovered from a woman aged 30 to 39 with Graves disease. The V call is TRBV28, the J call TRBJ1-3; D not certain. The DNA of the CDR3 is TGTGCCAGCAGCGAGGCTCGGGAAACAAGAAACACCATATATTTT. This translates into CASSEARETRNTIYF.